Listed here are 9 T cell receptor beta chains from one sample, sequenced in a study of early T cells in non-severe SARS-CoV-2 infection. TCRdb reanalysed the 5' RACE reads using MiXCR and keeps one entry per CDR3 protein. The sample consists of under 50,000 distinct CDR3 sequences, approximately 4.1% of them appearing once. The sequenced sample was whole blood. These receptors were taken from an adult who was a healthcare worker with PCR-confirmed SARS-CoV-2 infection or an uninfected control (not recorded which).

The chain links TRBV12-3 or TRBV12-4 to TRBJ2-7; D may be TRBD1 (5 bases). This CDR3 contains 12 residues. V was clipped by 3 bases and J by 7 bases, with 10 bases between them. The CDR3 protein is CASSLSGREQYF. As DNA, the CDR3 is TGTGCCAGCAGTTTGTCAGGGCGGGAGCAGTACTTC.

This clonotype occurred many times. This chain links TRBV6-6 with TRBJ2-7, with a tentative D call TRBD2 (5 bases). The CDR3 extends over 12 amino acids. V shed 4 bases and J shed 7 bases, with 11 bases lying between them. Germline values: CDR1 MNHNY, CDR2 SVGAGI (reference sequence). DNA of the CDR3: TGTGCCAGCAGTTCCGGGGAGAGTGAGCAGTACTTC. Its protein is CASSSGESEQYF.

At least ten counts were recorded for this clonotype. J is TRBJ1-2 and V is TRBV29-1, with 8 bases matching TRBD1. Germline loops: CDR1 SQVTM, CDR2 ANQGSEA. V trimming: 7 bases; J trimming: 6 bases; junction bases outside the gene matches: 7. The CDR3 length is 12 residues. The CDR3 sequence: CSASHRGDGYTF. CDR3 DNA sequence: TGCAGCGCATCACACAGGGGGGATGGCTACACCTTC.

This clonotype occurred a few times. This chain uses TRBV29-1 with TRBJ2-1; 7 nucleotides align to TRBD1. Trimming at V came to 6 bases and at J to 5 bases, leaving 7 bases not matched to a gene. The CDR3 contains 13 residues. Germline lookup yields CDR1 SQVTM and CDR2 ANQGSEA. CDR3 residues: CSVQGFGHNEQFF. The CDR3 DNA reads as TGCAGCGTACAGGGGTTTGGGCACAATGAGCAGTTCTTC.

This clonotype was picked up many times. V usage is TRBV3-1 and J usage is TRBJ1-6; 8 bases fit TRBD1. Germline V CDR1 and CDR2: LGHDT, YNNKEL (reference sequence). The junction had 5 bases not matched to a gene; V was cut back by 4 bases and J by 9 bases. This CDR3 is 14 amino acids long. The CDR3 protein is CASSRGQGTSPLHF. The DNA for the CDR3 is TGTGCCAGCAGCCGTGGACAGGGTACTTCACCCCTCCACTTT.

This clonotype was detected only a few times. The chain has TRBV30 and TRBJ1-5; unclear D gene. V lost 0 bases and J lost 4, with 10 bases in between. CDR3 length: 14 amino acids. Germline V gene sequence: CDR1 GTSNPN, CDR2 SVGIG (reference sequence). CDR3 in DNA: TGTGCCTGGAGTGTTGGCGCGGGGAATCAGCCCCAGCATTTT. This encodes CAWSVGAGNQPQHF.

This clonotype was counted a few times. The rearrangement links TRBV12-3 or TRBV12-4 to TRBJ2-1; D is unclear. Trimming took 5 bases from V and 2 from J, leaving 10 bases between them. The CDR3 spans 14 residues. This CDR3 reads CASSHIATYNEQFF. CDR3 nucleotide sequence: TGTGCCAGCAGTCACATAGCTACCTACAATGAGCAGTTCTTC.

This clonotype was observed at least ten times. The chain has TRBV6-2 or TRBV6-3 and TRBJ2-1; 9 bases line up with TRBD2. In germline, CDR1 is MNHEY, CDR2 SVGEGT. Losses at the gene ends were 8 bases for V and 8 bases for J; bases not matched to a gene: 10. This CDR3 comprises 14 residues. The CDR3 loop is CASRFGTSMDEQFF. In nucleotides, the CDR3 is TGTGCCAGCCGGTTCGGGACTAGCATGGATGAGCAGTTCTTC.

This clonotype showed up many times. V usage is TRBV4-1 and J usage is TRBJ2-5; D is uncertain. CDR1 and CDR2 from the germline V gene are MGHRA and YSYEKL. V was cut by 1 base and J by 7 bases, with 13 bases left in between. CDR3 length equals 14 residues. CDR3 nucleotide sequence: TGCGCCAGCAGCCAAGGGGATGTGGGGTCGACCCAGTACTTC. It encodes CASSQGDVGSTQYF.